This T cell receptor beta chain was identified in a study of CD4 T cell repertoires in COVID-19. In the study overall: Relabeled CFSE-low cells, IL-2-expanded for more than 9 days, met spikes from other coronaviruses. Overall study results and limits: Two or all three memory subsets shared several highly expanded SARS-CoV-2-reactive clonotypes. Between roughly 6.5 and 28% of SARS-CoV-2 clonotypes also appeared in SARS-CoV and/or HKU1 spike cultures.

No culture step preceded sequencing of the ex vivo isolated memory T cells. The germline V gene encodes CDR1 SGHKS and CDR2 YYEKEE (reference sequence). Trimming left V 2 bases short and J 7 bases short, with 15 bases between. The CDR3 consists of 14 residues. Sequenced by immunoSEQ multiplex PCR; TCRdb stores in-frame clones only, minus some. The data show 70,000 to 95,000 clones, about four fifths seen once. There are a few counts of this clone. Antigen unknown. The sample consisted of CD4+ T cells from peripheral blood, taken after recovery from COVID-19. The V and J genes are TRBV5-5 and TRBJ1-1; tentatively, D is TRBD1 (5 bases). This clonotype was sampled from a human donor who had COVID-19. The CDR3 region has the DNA TGTGCCAGCAGCTTTGGGACGACAGAACTTGAAGCTTTCTTT. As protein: CASSFGTTELEAFF.